This T cell receptor (beta chain) was sequenced in a study of technical replicates of blood from four donors. Clones were read by immunoSEQ multiplex PCR, and TCRdb kept only the in-frame ones, dropping some. This table has around 70,000 clones, under 98% appearing once. The CDR3 has 12 amino acids. Germline CDR1 and CDR2: GTSNPN and SVGIG (reference sequence). The V end was cut by 2 bases, the J end by 3 bases, with 8 bases between. The sequence was collected from a human donor in good health. This sequence joins TRBV30 and TRBJ2-7; a weak D match, TRBD2 (6 bases). The material sequenced was T cells isolated from PBMCs. CDR3: CAWSSGLYEQYF. The CDR3 DNA is TGTGCCTGGAGTTCGGGACTCTACGAGCAGTACTTC.